The 18 T cell receptor beta chains below all came from one sample that was sequenced in a study of T cells in Graves' hyperthyroidism and ophthalmopathy. The investigators amplified TCR beta CDR3 regions from RNA transcripts. The TCR CDR3 was amplified in a first-round RT-PCR using the HTBI primer set. TCRdb ran MiXCR on the multiplex PCR reads and lists one entry per CDR3 protein. The table lists 560,000 or so distinct CDR3 sequences, just under 20% of them singletons. The material sequenced was blood. These receptor sequences come from a man aged 40-49 years with Graves' ophthalmopathy.

In its sample, this clonotype was seen many times. The V call is TRBV20-1, the J call TRBJ2-7; the D gene is possibly TRBD1 (5 bases). The CDR3 totals 15 residues. Trimming left V 4 bases short and J 0 bases short, with 16 bases between. Germline assignment: CDR1 DFQATT and CDR2 SNEGSKA (reference sequence). Here the CDR3 DNA reads TGCAGTGCTACGACTTTGGGGCTGAACTCCTACGAGCAGTACTTC. Translation gives CSATTLGLNSYEQYF.

This clonotype was detected many times. V usage is TRBV12-3 or TRBV12-4 and J usage is TRBJ2-7; 7 nucleotides line up with TRBD2. This CDR3 is built from 13 residues. After removal of 3 bases from V and 6 bases from J, the junction contained 5 bases not matched to a gene. This CDR3 reads CASSFFLAGEQYF. As DNA, the CDR3 is TGTGCCAGCAGTTTTTTCTTAGCGGGCGAGCAGTACTTC.

The V call is TRBV20-1, the J call TRBJ2-7; 12 bases are shared with TRBD2. Per germline, CDR1 DFQATT and CDR2 SNEGSKA (reference sequence). V shed 5 bases and J 8 bases; nucleotides not matched to a gene: 7. The CDR3 runs 13 residues. In DNA form, the CDR3 reads TGCAGTGCTCGGACTAGCGGGGCTCTTCAGCAGTACTTC. This encodes CSARTSGALQQYF.

In this sample, this clonotype turned up many times. The chain employs TRBV2 and TRBJ2-3; D might be TRBD2 (6 bases). Trimming took off 6 bases at V and 0 bases at J, with 13 bases between the two ends. Germline CDR1 is SNHLY and CDR2 is FYNNEI. The CDR3 has 15 residues. In DNA, the CDR3 is TGTGCCAGCAGCCAGGAGGGAGGTAGCACAGATACGCAGTATTTT. Translating gives CASSQEGGSTDTQYF.

This clonotype was observed at least ten times. The CDR3 loop is CASSPGSNEQFF. The DNA for the CDR3 is TGTGCCAGCAGTCCCGGTTCAAATGAGCAGTTCTTC. V gene TRBV2 combines with J gene TRBJ2-1; no definite D call. Germline CDR1 is SNHLY and CDR2 is FYNNEI. This CDR3 is built from 12 residues. Trimming cost V 5 bases and J 7 bases, with 9 bases left between them. Drawing the rest from reference TRBV2 and TRBJ2-1, the complete variable domain is EPEVTQTPSHQVTQMGQEVILRCVPISNHLYFYWYRQILGQKVEFLVSFYNNEISEKSEIFDDQFSVERPDGSNFTLKIRSTKLEDSAMYFCASSPGSNEQFFGPGTRLTVL.

The chain uses TRBV4-2 and TRBJ2-7; a possible D gene is TRBD1 (6 bases). Trimming cost V 5 bases and J 3 bases, with 11 bases left between them. Germline V lookup: CDR1 LGHNA, CDR2 YNFKEQ. This CDR3 is 13 amino acids long. The CDR3 nucleotides read TGTGCCAGCAGCTATGGGACAAACTACGAGCAGTACTTC. Amino acid sequence: CASSYGTNYEQYF.

The chain is built from TRBV27 and TRBJ2-2; 7 positions agree with TRBD2. V gave up 2 bases and J gave up 6 bases; unmatched junction bases: 12. There are 17 residues in the CDR3. The germline V gene has CDR1 MNHEY and CDR2 SMNVEV (reference sequence). The CDR3 region has the DNA TGTGCCAGCAGTTTAATGGCTAGCGGACCGAGGGCCGGGGAGCTGTTTTTT. Translating it yields CASSLMASGPRAGELFF.

This clonotype has ten or more counts. The chain carries TRBV11-2 and TRBJ2-2; 11 bases match TRBD2. Losses at the gene ends were 5 bases for V and 0 bases for J; bases not matched to a gene: 8. From germline, CDR1 is SGHAT and CDR2 FQNNGV. The CDR3 consists of 18 residues. The CDR3 DNA sequence: TGTGCCAGCAGCCCCCGGCTAGCGGGGGGTCCGAACACCGGGGAGCTGTTTTTT. The encoded protein is CASSPRLAGGPNTGELFF.

The rearrangement links TRBV4-3 to TRBJ2-1; TRBD2 aligns across 11 bases. The CDR3 has 15 amino acids. Germline V gene data show CDR1 as LGHNA and CDR2 as YSLEER. The junction had 6 bases not matched to a gene; V was cut back by 6 bases and J by 5 bases. CDR3 coding DNA: TGCGCCAGCAGTTCGGGACTAGCGGTAAACAATGAGCAGTTCTTC. Amino acid sequence: CASSSGLAVNNEQFF.

The V gene is TRBV19, the J gene TRBJ2-4; TRBD2 aligns across 12 bases. The CDR3 has 18 amino acids. Germline CDR1 LNHDA, CDR2 SQIVND (reference sequence). The V segment lost 5 bases and the J segment 2 bases; nucleotides outside the gene matches: 10. CDR3 nucleotides: TGTGCCAGTAGTTCCGGGACTAGCGGGTACAGCTCCAAAAACATTCAGTACTTC. Its protein product is CASSSGTSGYSSKNIQYF.

This chain links TRBV9 with TRBJ2-7; no reliable D call. V shed 4 bases and J shed 6 bases, with 14 bases lying between them. The CDR3 consists of 13 residues. In germline, CDR1 is SGDLS, CDR2 YYNGEE. CDR3: CASSPGQNSEQYF. The CDR3 DNA reads TGTGCCAGCAGCCCTGGCCAGAATTCCGAGCAGTACTTC.

At least ten counts were recorded for this clonotype. The chain carries TRBV11-2 and TRBJ2-1, with D possibly being TRBD2 (5 bases). The germline CDR1 and CDR2 sequences are SGHAT and FQNNGV. CDR3 length: 16 residues. Between the trimmed V and J ends, which lost 4 bases and 4 bases, there was a span of 17 bases. The DNA of the CDR3 is TGTGCCAGCAGCTGGTCGGCGGGCAATACGTACAATGAGCAGTTCTTC. This gives the protein CASSWSAGNTYNEQFF.

The genes are TRBV10-3 and TRBJ1-2, with a weak D call TRBD1 (5 bases). Looked up from germline, CDR1 is ENHRY and CDR2 is SYGVKD. This CDR3 contains 12 residues. The V end lost 6 bases, the J end lost 8 bases, and 13 bases lay between the germline ends. The CDR3 nucleotides are TGTGCCATCAGACAATTTAGGGACGGCTACACCTTC. Protein: CAIRQFRDGYTF.

This clonotype turned up a few times. The chain has TRBV20-1 and TRBJ2-3; D is ambiguous. CDR3 length: 11 amino acids. Germline V gene data show CDR1 as DFQATT and CDR2 as SNEGSKA (reference sequence). With 3 bases removed from V and 4 bases from J, the gap between germline ends came to 5 bases. CDR3 amino acids: CSARTADTQYF. The CDR3 DNA reads TGCAGTGCTAGGACGGCAGATACGCAGTATTTT.

This clonotype came up many times. This sequence joins TRBV28 and TRBJ2-7; 8 positions agree with TRBD1. V lost 10 bases to trimming and J lost 4 bases; unmatched junction nucleotides: 6. The CDR3 contains 12 residues. The germline V gene encodes CDR1 MDHEN and CDR2 SYDVKM. CDR3 sequence reads: CATLTGVYEQYF. The CDR3 DNA reads as TGTGCCACCCTGACAGGGGTTTACGAGCAGTACTTC.

This chain uses TRBV28 with TRBJ2-1, with D possibly TRBD2 on 6 matching bases. Germline CDR1 MDHEN, CDR2 SYDVKM. Trimming removed 2 bases at V and 7 bases at J, with 9 bases between. The CDR3 sequence is 13 residues long. CDR3 amino acids: CASSLHGGNEQFF. The CDR3 DNA follows: TGTGCCAGCAGTTTACACGGAGGGAATGAGCAGTTCTTC.

This clonotype has only a few counts. The chain carries TRBV4-1 and TRBJ2-1; a weak D match, TRBD2 (6 bases). The V end was cut by 6 bases, the J end by 10 bases, with 13 bases between. The germline V gene has CDR1 MGHRA and CDR2 YSYEKL. This CDR3 comprises 12 residues. CDR3 sequence (DNA): TGCGCCAGCAGGAGTCTGGGGGGAGAGCAGTTCTTC. This gives the protein CASRSLGGEQFF.

The chain is built from TRBV20-1 and TRBJ2-3, with 11 bases that match TRBD2. This CDR3 contains 15 residues. V gave up 4 bases and J gave up 2 bases; unmatched junction bases: 5. Germline CDR1 is DFQATT and CDR2 is SNEGSKA (reference sequence). Written as DNA, the CDR3 is TGCAGTGCTACCCGACTAGCGGGGCCCACAGATACGCAGTATTTT. It specifies CSATRLAGPTDTQYF.